These T cell receptor beta chains were read from a single sample in a study of long-term antiretroviral therapy in people with HIV. TCRdb's copy holds only in-frame clones and misses some; the assay was immunoSEQ multiplex PCR. The table includes about 29,000 clones, about 94% detected once. The sample in question was unsorted PBMCs, obtained 6.2 years after starting antiretroviral therapy. The receptor source for this set is a middle-aged man with HIV. Each CDR3 is given with its conserved first and last residue.

V gene: TRBV2; J gene: TRBJ2-2; CDR3 protein: CASSERTGQGGRELFF
V gene: TRBV18; J gene: TRBJ2-7; CDR3 protein: CASSPSGVGYEQYF
V gene: TRBV6-1; J gene: TRBJ2-7; CDR3 protein: CASTNPRSYEQYF
V gene: TRBV11-2; J gene: TRBJ2-7; CDR3 protein: CASSLVAVREQYF
V gene: TRBV5-6; J gene: TRBJ2-6; CDR3 protein: CASSPGQANVLTF
V gene: TRBV11-3; J gene: TRBJ2-2; CDR3 protein: CASSLTSGIGGELFF
V gene: TRBV4-3; J gene: TRBJ2-7; CDR3 protein: CASSQEGGTGGYEQYF
V gene: TRBV7-2; J gene: TRBJ2-7; CDR3 protein: CASSLVGYEQYF
V gene: TRBV11-2; J gene: TRBJ1-4; CDR3 protein: CASSPEARQKGTNEKLFF
V gene: TRBV7-3; J gene: TRBJ2-1; CDR3 protein: CASSNNEGNEQFF
V gene: TRBV5-4; J gene: TRBJ1-3; CDR3 protein: CVWGGGNTIYF
V gene: TRBV4-1; J gene: TRBJ2-1; CDR3 protein: CASSPQPPVYSYNEQFF
V gene: TRBV5-1; J gene: TRBJ1-4; CDR3 protein: CASSLSSQENEKLFF
V gene: TRBV29-1; J gene: TRBJ2-7; CDR3 protein: CSVVESGYEQYF
V gene: TRBV6-1; J gene: TRBJ1-4; CDR3 protein: CASSDSGGGNEKLFF
V gene: TRBV6-5; J gene: TRBJ2-7; CDR3 protein: CASSRVGGSSYEQYF
V gene: TRBV6-5; J gene: TRBJ2-2; CDR3 protein: CASSEIRNTGELFF
V gene: TRBV7-9; J gene: TRBJ1-5; CDR3 protein: CASSRGQGGNQPQHF
V gene: TRBV5-1; J gene: TRBJ2-1; CDR3 protein: CASSPGLAGNEQFF
V gene: TRBV27; J gene: TRBJ2-3; CDR3 protein: CASSLSYSSTDTQYF
V gene: TRBV5-1; J gene: TRBJ2-2; CDR3 protein: CASSGDRAGELFF
V gene: TRBV13; J gene: TRBJ2-3; CDR3 protein: CASSGGLAGLDTQYF
V gene: TRBV29-1; J gene: TRBJ1-2; CDR3 protein: CSVVSGVYGYTF
V gene: TRBV7-8; J gene: TRBJ2-1; CDR3 protein: CASSPGNRGLNEQFF
V gene: TRBV5-3; J gene: TRBJ2-7; CDR3 protein: CARIGGPSAEQYF
V gene: TRBV12-2; J gene: TRBJ2-5; CDR3 protein: CASRSSGEETQYF
V gene: TRBV25-1; J gene: TRBJ2-3; CDR3 protein: CASSDLTSGVPPDTQYF
V gene: TRBV2; J gene: TRBJ2-1; CDR3 protein: CASRRELGVYNEQFF
V gene: TRBV6-4; J gene: TRBJ2-1; CDR3 protein: CASTAGTSGENEQFF
V gene: TRBV6-4; J gene: TRBJ2-1; CDR3 protein: CASSSGTNSYNEQFF
V gene: TRBV7-2; J gene: TRBJ2-1; CDR3 protein: CASSLGVGSYNEQFF
V gene: TRBV18; J gene: TRBJ2-7; CDR3 protein: CASSSGASGREDYEQYF
V gene: TRBV20-1; J gene: TRBJ2-3; CDR3 protein: CGAGSPDTQYF
V gene: TRBV7-3; J gene: TRBJ2-1; CDR3 protein: CASSSYGADVGNEQFF
V gene: TRBV9; J gene: TRBJ1-1; CDR3 protein: CASSATGGDTEAFF
V gene: TRBV27; J gene: TRBJ2-1; CDR3 protein: CASSLSFGVKGEQFF
V gene: TRBV5-1; J gene: TRBJ2-7; CDR3 protein: CASSLDRVGEQYF
V gene: TRBV7-3; J gene: TRBJ2-7; CDR3 protein: CASSSLGGSSYEQYF
V gene: TRBV2; J gene: TRBJ1-5; CDR3 protein: CASRDTSSGTDYQPQHF
V gene: TRBV7-6; J gene: TRBJ2-3; CDR3 protein: CASSLVGDTQYF
V gene: TRBV9; J gene: TRBJ2-5; CDR3 protein: CASSVGVEETQYF
V gene: TRBV6-6; J gene: TRBJ1-1; CDR3 protein: CASSYSPGTNTEAFF
V gene: TRBV7-9; J gene: TRBJ1-5; CDR3 protein: CASSPLGGNQPQHF
V gene: TRBV30; J gene: TRBJ2-3; CDR3 protein: CAWSVQADTQYF
V gene: TRBV7-2; J gene: TRBJ1-1; CDR3 protein: CASSLAPTGGTEAFF
V gene: TRBV10-3; J gene: TRBJ2-7; CDR3 protein: CAISETDYEQYF
V gene: TRBV5-1; J gene: TRBJ2-1; CDR3 protein: CASSPRTGNYNEQFF
V gene: TRBV18; J gene: TRBJ2-7; CDR3 protein: CASSPRPGGGQGSHEQYF
V gene: TRBV18; J gene: TRBJ2-3; CDR3 protein: CASSPGTSGITDTQYF
V gene: TRBV19; J gene: TRBJ1-1; CDR3 protein: CASSTTGGAGFTEAFF
V gene: TRBV20-1; J gene: TRBJ2-1; CDR3 protein: CSATRGNEQFF
V gene: TRBV14; J gene: TRBJ1-2; CDR3 protein: CASSQDRTAANYGYTF
V gene: TRBV7-8; J gene: TRBJ2-1; CDR3 protein: CASGRAGYNEQFF
V gene: TRBV19; J gene: TRBJ1-5; CDR3 protein: CASSLAQGSNQPQHF